This T cell receptor (beta chain) stems from a study of cytomegalovirus exposure and HLA in healthy donors. Points from the study as a whole: Some TCR beta chains (164 of them) were listed as cytomegalovirus-associated. Association of a missense DCLRE1C variant with TCR beta V- and J-gene trimming was reported in a later analysis. As a later analysis showed, several of the most significant clusters appeared to be linked to common viral pathogens.

Use of 60 Vbeta and 13 Jbeta primers characterized the PCR. Assay used: immunoSEQ multiplex PCR; TCRdb lists only in-frame clones, some missing. The table has more than 200,000 clones, roughly 87% seen once. As to this clone: Its target is not known.

The CDR3 is made up of 15 amino acids. Trimming at V came to 0 bases and at J to 4 bases, leaving 6 bases not matched to a gene. The germline V gene encodes CDR1 SGDLS and CDR2 YYNGEE. The source is a man in his forties in good health and CMV-seropositive. The sequenced material came from PBMCs. V and J are TRBV9 and TRBJ2-7; 8 bases align to TRBD2. CDR3 in amino acids: CASSVGSGIGYEQYF. CDR3 bases: TGTGCCAGCAGCGTAGGTAGCGGGATCGGTTACGAGCAGTACTTC.